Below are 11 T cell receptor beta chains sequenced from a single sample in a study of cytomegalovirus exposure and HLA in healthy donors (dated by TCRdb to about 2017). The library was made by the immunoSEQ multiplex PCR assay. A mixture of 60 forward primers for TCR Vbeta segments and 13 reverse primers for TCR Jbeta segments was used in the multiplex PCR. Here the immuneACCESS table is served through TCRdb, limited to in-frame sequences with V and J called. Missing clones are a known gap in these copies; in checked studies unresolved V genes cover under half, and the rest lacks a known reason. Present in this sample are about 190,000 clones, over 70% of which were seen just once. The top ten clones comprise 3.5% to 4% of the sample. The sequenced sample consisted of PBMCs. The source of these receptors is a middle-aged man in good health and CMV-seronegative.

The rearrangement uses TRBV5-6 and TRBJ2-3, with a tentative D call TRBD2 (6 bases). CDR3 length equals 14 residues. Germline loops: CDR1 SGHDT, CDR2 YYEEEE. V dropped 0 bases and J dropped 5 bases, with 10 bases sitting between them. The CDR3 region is CASSLGDSVDTQYF. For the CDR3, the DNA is TGTGCCAGCAGCTTGGGGGACTCGGTAGATACGCAGTATTTT.

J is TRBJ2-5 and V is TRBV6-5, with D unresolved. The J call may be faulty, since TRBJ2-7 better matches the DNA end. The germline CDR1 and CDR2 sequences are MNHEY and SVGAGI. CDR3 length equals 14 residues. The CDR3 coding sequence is TGTGCCAGCAGTTACAGACTGGCCTCCTACGAGCAGTACTTC. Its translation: CASSYRLASYEQYF.

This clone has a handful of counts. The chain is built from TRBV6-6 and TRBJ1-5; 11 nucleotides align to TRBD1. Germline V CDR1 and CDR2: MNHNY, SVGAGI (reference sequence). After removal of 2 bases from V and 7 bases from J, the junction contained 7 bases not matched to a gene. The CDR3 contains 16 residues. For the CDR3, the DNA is TGTGCCAGCAGTTACGCCTCCGGGACAGGGGGGCAGCCCCAGCATTTT. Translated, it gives CASSYASGTGGQPQHF.

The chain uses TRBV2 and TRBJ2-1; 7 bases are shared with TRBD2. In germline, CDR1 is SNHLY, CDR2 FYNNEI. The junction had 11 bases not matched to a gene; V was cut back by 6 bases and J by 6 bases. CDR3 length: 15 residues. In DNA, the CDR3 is TGTGCCAGCAGCGAGGACGTAGGGAGGGTCAATGAGCAGTTCTTC. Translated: CASSEDVGRVNEQFF.

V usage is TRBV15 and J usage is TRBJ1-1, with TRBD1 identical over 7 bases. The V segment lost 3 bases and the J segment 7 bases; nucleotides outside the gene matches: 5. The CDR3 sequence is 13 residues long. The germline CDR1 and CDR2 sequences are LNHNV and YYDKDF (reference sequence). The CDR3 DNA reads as TGTGCCACCAGCAGGGGGGGACAGCTTGAAGCTTTCTTT. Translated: CATSRGGQLEAFF.

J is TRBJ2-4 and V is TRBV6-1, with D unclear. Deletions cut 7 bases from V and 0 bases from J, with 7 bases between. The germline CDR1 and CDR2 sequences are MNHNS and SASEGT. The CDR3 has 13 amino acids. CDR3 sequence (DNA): TGTGCCAGCAACACCCCAGCCAAAAACATTCAGTACTTC. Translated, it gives CASNTPAKNIQYF.

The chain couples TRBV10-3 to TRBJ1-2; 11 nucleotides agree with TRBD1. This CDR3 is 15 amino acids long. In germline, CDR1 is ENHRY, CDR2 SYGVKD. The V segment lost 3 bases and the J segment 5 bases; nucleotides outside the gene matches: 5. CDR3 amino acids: CAISDWDRGDYGYTF. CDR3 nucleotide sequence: TGTGCCATCAGTGATTGGGACAGGGGGGATTATGGCTACACCTTC.

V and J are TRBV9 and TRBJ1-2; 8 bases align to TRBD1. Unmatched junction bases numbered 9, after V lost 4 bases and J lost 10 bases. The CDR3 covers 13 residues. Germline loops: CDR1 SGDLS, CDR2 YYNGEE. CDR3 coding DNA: TGTGCCAGCAGCCAAGGACAGGGCCGGGACTACACCTTC. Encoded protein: CASSQGQGRDYTF.

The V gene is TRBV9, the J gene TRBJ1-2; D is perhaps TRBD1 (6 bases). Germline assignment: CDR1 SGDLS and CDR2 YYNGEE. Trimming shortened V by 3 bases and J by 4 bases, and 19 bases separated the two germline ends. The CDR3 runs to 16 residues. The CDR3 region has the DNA TGTGCCAGCAGCGCTCGACAGGAAGGTGAAGGCTATGGCTACACCTTC. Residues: CASSARQEGEGYGYTF.

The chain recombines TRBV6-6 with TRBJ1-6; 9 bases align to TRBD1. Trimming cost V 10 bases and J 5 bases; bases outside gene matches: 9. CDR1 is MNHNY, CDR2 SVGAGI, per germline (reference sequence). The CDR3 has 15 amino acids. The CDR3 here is CATARDRDNNSPLHF. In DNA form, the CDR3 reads TGTGCCACCGCCCGGGACAGGGATAATAATTCACCCCTCCACTTT.

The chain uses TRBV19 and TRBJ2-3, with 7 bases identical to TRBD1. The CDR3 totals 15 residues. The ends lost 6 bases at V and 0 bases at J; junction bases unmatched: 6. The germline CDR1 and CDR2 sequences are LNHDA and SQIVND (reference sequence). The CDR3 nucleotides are TGTGCCAGTAGACGAGGGACAGCTAGCACAGATACGCAGTATTTT. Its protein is CASRRGTASTDTQYF.